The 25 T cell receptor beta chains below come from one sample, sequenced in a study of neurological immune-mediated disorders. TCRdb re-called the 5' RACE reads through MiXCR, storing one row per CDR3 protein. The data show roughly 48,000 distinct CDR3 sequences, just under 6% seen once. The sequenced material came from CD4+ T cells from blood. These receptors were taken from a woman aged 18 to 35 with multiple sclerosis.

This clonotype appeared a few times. The CDR3 loop reads CASSSRTGLTSEQYF. CDR3 nucleotide sequence: TGCGCCAGCAGCTCGCGGACAGGGCTTACGTCCGAGCAGTACTTC. The chain is built from TRBV5-1 and TRBJ2-7; the match to TRBD1 covers 8 bases. Germline trimming cut 3 bases from V and 6 bases from J; bases unmatched to any gene: 11. Germline CDR1 SGHRS, CDR2 YFSETQ. This CDR3 spans 15 amino acids.

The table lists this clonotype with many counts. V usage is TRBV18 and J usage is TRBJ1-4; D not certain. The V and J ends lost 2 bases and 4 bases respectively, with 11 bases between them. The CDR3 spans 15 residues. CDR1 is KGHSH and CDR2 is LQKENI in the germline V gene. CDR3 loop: CASSPSGMSNEKLFF. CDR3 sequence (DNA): TGTGCCAGCTCACCATCCGGGATGAGTAATGAAAAACTGTTTTTT.

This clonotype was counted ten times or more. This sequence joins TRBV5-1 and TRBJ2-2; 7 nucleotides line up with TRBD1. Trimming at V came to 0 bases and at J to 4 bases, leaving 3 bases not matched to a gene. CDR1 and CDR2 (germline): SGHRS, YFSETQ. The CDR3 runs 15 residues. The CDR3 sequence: CASSLDRGGTGELFF. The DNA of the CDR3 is TGCGCCAGCAGCTTGGACAGGGGCGGCACCGGGGAGCTGTTTTTT.

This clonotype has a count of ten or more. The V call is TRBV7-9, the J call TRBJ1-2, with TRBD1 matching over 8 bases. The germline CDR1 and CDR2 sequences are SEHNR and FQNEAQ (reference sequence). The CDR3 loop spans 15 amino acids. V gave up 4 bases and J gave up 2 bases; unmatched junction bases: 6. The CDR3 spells CASSSGGPLNYGYTF. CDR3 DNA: TGTGCCAGCAGCTCAGGGGGCCCTCTCAACTATGGCTACACCTTC. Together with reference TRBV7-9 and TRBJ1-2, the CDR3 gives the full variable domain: DTGVSQNPRHKITKRGQNVTFRCDPISEHNRLYWYRQTLGQGPEFLTYFQNEAQLEKSRLLSDRFSAERPKGSFSTLEIQRTEQGDSAMYLCASSSGGPLNYGYTFGSGTRLTVV.

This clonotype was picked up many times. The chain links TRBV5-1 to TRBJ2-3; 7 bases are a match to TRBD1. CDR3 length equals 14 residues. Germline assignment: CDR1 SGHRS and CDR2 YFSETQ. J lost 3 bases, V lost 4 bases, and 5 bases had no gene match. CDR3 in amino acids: CASSPDRVTDTQYF. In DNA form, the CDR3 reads TGCGCCAGCAGCCCCGACAGGGTTACAGATACGCAGTATTTT.

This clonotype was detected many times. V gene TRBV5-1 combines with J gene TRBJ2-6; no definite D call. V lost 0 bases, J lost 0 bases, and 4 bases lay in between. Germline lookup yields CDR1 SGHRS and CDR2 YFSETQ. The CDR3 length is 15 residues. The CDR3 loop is CASSLESSGANVLTF. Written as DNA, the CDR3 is TGCGCCAGCAGCTTGGAGAGCTCTGGGGCCAACGTCCTGACTTTC.

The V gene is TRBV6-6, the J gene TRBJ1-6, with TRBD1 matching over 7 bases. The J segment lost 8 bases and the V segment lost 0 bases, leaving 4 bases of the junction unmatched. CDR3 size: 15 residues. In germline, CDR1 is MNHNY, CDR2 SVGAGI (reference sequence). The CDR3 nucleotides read TGTGCCAGCAGTTACTCCGGCAGGGGGGATTCACCCCTCCACTTT. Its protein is CASSYSGRGDSPLHF.

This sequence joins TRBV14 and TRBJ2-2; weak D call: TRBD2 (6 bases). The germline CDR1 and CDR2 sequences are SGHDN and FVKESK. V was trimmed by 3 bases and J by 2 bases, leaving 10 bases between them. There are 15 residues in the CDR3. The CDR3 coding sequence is TGTGCCAGCAGCCAGCTGGGGGGAAACACCGGGGAGCTGTTTTTT. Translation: CASSQLGGNTGELFF.

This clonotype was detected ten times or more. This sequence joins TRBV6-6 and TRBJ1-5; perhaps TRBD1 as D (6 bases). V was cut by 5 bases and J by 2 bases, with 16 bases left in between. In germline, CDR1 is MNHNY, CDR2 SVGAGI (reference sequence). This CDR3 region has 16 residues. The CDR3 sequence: CASSARQAAGNQPQHF. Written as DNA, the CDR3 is TGTGCCAGCAGTGCCAGACAGGCGGCGGGCAATCAGCCCCAGCATTTT.

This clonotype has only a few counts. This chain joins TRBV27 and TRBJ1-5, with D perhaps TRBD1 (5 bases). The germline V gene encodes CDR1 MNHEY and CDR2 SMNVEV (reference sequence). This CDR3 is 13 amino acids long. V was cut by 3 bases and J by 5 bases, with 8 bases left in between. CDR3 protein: CASSFQGHQPQHF. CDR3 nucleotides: TGTGCCAGCAGTTTTCAGGGACATCAGCCCCAGCATTTT.

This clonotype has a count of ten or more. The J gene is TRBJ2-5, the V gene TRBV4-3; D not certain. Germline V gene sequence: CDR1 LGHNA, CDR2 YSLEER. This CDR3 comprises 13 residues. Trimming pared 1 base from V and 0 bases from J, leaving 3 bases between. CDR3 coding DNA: TGCGCCAGCAGCCAAGGGAACCAAGAGACCCAGTACTTC. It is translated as CASSQGNQETQYF.

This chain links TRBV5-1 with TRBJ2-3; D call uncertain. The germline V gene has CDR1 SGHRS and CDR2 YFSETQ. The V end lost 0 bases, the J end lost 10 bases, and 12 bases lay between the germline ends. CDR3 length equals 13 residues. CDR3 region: CASSLEATLSQYF. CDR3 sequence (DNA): TGCGCCAGCAGCTTGGAGGCTACCCTTTCGCAGTATTTT.

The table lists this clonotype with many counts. CDR3 in DNA: TGCAGTGCCACTGGGCCGAGCGGGGGGGCGGATACGCAGTATTTT. It codes for CSATGPSGGADTQYF. This rearrangement joins TRBV20-1 to TRBJ2-3; 10 bases map to TRBD2. From germline, CDR1 is DFQATT and CDR2 SNEGSKA (reference sequence). The CDR3 runs to 15 residues. V lost 6 bases, J lost 6 bases, and 12 bases stayed unmatched.

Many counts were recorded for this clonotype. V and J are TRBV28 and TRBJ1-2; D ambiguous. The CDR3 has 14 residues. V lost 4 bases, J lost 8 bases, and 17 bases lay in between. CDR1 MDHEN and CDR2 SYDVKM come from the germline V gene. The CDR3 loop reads CASSSTLGASGYTF. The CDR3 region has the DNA TGTGCCAGCAGTTCCACGCTGGGCGCGTCCGGCTACACCTTC.

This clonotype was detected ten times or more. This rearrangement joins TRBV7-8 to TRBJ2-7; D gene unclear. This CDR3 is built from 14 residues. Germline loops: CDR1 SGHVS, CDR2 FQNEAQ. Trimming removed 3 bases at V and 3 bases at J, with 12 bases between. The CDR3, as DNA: TGTGCCAGCAGCTTGAGAGTGCCTCTCTACGAGCAGTACGTC. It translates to CASSLRVPLYEQYV.

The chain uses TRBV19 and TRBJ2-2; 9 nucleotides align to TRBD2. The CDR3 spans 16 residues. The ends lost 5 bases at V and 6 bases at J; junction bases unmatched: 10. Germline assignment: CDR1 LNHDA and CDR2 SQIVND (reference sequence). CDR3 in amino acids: CASSGSQGLAPGELFF. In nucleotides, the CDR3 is TGTGCCAGTAGTGGTTCCCAGGGACTAGCTCCCGGGGAGCTGTTTTTT.

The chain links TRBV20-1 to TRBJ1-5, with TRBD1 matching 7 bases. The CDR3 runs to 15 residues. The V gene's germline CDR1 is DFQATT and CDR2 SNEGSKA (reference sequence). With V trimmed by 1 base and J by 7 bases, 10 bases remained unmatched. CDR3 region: CSARGGEGASQPQHF. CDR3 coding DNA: TGCAGTGCTAGAGGAGGGGAGGGGGCCAGCCAGCCCCAGCATTTT.

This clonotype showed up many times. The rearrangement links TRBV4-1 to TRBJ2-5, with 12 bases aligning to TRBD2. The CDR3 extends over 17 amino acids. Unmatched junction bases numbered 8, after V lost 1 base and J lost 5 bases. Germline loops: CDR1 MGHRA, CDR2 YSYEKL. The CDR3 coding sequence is TGCGCCAGCAGCCAAGGGCTGCTAGCGGGGGGGCACGAGACCCAGTACTTC. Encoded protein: CASSQGLLAGGHETQYF.

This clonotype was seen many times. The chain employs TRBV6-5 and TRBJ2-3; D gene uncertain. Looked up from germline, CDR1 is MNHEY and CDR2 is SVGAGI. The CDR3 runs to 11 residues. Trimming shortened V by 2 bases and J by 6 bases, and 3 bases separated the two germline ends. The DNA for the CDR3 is TGTGCCAGCAGTTACGTGGATACGCAGTATTTT. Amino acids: CASSYVDTQYF.

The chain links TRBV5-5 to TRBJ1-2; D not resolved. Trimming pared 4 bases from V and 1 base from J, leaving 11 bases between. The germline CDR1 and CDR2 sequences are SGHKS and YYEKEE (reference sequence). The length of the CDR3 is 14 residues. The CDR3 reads CASSPDGNNYGYTF. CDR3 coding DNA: TGTGCCAGCAGCCCGGACGGAAATAACTATGGCTACACCTTC. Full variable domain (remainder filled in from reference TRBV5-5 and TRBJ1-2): DAGVTQSPTHLIKTRGQQVTLRCSPISGHKSVSWYQQVLGQGPQFIFQYYEKEERGRGNFPDRFSARQFPNYSSELNVNALLLGDSALYLCASSPDGNNYGYTFGSGTRLTVV.

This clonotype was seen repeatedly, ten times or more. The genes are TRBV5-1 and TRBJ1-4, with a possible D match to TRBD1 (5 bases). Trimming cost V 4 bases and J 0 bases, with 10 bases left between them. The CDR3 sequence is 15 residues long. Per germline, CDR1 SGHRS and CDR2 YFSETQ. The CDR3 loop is CASSPRGATNEKLFF. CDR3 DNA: TGCGCCAGCAGCCCAAGGGGTGCAACTAATGAAAAACTGTTTTTT.

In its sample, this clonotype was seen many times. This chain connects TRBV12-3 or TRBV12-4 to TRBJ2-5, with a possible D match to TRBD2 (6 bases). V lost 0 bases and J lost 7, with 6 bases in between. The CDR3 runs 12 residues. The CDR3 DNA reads TGTGCCAGCAGTTTAGCGCGGGGGACCCAGTACTTC. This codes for CASSLARGTQYF.

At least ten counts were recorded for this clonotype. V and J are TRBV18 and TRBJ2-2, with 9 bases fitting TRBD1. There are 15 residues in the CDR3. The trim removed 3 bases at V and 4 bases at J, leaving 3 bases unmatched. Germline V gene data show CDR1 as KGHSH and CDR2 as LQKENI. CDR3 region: CASSPGTGFTGELFF. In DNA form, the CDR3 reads TGTGCCAGCTCACCCGGGACAGGGTTCACCGGGGAGCTGTTTTTT.

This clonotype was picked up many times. In DNA form, the CDR3 reads TGCGCCAGCAGCTTGGAAAGGACAGAGATCTATGGCTACACCTTC. This gives the protein CASSLERTEIYGYTF. The chain links TRBV5-1 to TRBJ1-2; perhaps TRBD1 as D (6 bases). The CDR3 is 15 amino acids. V lost 0 bases and J 4 bases, leaving 13 bases between the germline ends. Per germline, CDR1 SGHRS and CDR2 YFSETQ.

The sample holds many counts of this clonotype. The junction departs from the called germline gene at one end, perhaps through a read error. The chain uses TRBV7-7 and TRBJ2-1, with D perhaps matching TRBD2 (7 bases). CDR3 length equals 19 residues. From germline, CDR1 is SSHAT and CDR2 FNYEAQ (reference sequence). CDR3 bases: TGTGCTAGCAGCCTATTTAGTTTCCTATTGCGGGGGCCATACAATGAGCAGTTCTTC. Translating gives CASSLFSFLLRGPYNEQFF.